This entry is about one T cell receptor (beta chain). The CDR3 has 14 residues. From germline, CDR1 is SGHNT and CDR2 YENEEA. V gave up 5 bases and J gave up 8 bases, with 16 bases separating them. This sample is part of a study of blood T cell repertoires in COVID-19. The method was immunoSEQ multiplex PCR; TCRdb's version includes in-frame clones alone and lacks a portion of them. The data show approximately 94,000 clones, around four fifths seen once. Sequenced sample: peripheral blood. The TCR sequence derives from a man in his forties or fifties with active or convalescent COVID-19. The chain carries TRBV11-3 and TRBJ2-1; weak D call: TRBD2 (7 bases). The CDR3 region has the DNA TGTGCCAGCAGCCCCTTGCGGGGGCCGGATGAGCAGTTCTTC. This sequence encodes CASSPLRGPDEQFF.